The rows below give T cell receptor beta chains drawn from one sample of a study of blood T cell repertoires in COVID-19. Libraries were prepared by immunoSEQ multiplex PCR; TCRdb keeps only in-frame clonotypes and omits some of them. The repertoire holds fewer than 350,000 clones, roughly 79% seen once, with roughly 2.9% in the top ten. The sequencing input was peripheral blood. The receptors come from a woman aged 60-75 years with active or convalescent COVID-19. Each CDR3 is given with its conserved first and last residue. D genes are given only for firm matches. Where a row states a size, it is once, few, many or the class of an expanded clone; other rows omit it.

V: TRBV29-1; J: TRBJ2-1; D: TRBD2; size: NA; CDR3: CSVRGTSGGLSSYNEQFF; DNA: TGCAGCGTGAGGGGAACAAGCGGGGGGTTAAGTTCCTACAATGAGCAGTTCTTC
V: TRBV5-1; J: TRBJ1-4; D: TRBD1; size: NA; CDR3: CASSSGTGVEKLFF; DNA: TGCGCCAGCAGCTCCGGGACAGGGGTGGAAAAACTGTTTTTT
V: TRBV7-2; J: TRBJ1-2; D: NA; size: few; CDR3: CASSLAYSGYTF; DNA: TGTGCCAGCAGCCTCGCATATAGTGGCTACACCTTC
V: TRBV19; J: TRBJ1-5; D: NA; size: NA; CDR3: CASRIGLTGNQPQHF; DNA: TGTGCCAGTAGAATAGGCCTCACGGGCAATCAGCCCCAGCATTTT
V: TRBV4-1; J: TRBJ1-1; D: NA; size: NA; CDR3: CASSQDQGAAEAFF; DNA: TGCGCCAGCAGCCAAGATCAAGGGGCGGCTGAAGCTTTCTTT
V: TRBV10-2; J: TRBJ2-7; D: NA; size: NA; CDR3: CASQEAGGGYEQYF; DNA: TGCGCCAGCCAAGAGGCAGGGGGAGGCTACGAGCAGTACTTC
V: TRBV7-3; J: TRBJ2-7; D: TRBD1; size: few; CDR3: CASADSRDRDGEQYF; DNA: TGTGCCAGCGCCGACTCCAGGGACAGGGATGGCGAGCAGTACTTC
V: TRBV4-2; J: TRBJ2-7; D: TRBD2; size: NA; CDR3: CASRERSGGNSYEQYF; DNA: TGTGCCAGCAGGGAAAGGAGCGGGGGGAATTCCTACGAGCAGTACTTC
V: TRBV20-1; J: TRBJ1-3; D: NA; size: once; CDR3: CSASEGPGNTIYF; DNA: TGCAGTGCTAGTGAGGGGCCAGGAAACACCATATATTTT
V: TRBV4-1; J: TRBJ1-2; D: NA; size: NA; CDR3: CASSQEQGPYYGYTF; DNA: TGCGCCAGCAGCCAAGAACAGGGCCCCTACTATGGCTACACCTTC
V: TRBV6-2/TRBV6-3; J: TRBJ2-5; D: NA; size: NA; CDR3: CASSYQSGGTKTQYF; DNA: TGTGCCAGCAGTTACCAATCGGGGGGCACGAAGACCCAGTACTTC
V: TRBV6-6; J: TRBJ2-3; D: TRBD1; size: NA; CDR3: CASRKTGPTDTQYF; DNA: TGTGCCAGCAGAAAGACAGGGCCCACAGATACGCAGTATTTT
V: TRBV6-5; J: TRBJ2-3; D: NA; size: NA; CDR3: CASSYGALTDTQYF; DNA: TGTGCCAGCAGTTATGGGGCCCTGACAGATACGCAGTATTTT
V: TRBV7-2; J: TRBJ1-2; D: NA; size: NA; CDR3: CASSARASHGYTF; DNA: TGTGCCAGCAGCGCTAGGGCTAGCCATGGCTACACCTTC
V: TRBV7-2; J: TRBJ2-3; D: NA; size: NA; CDR3: CASSPVTDTQYF; DNA: TGTGCCAGCAGCCCTGTAACAGATACGCAGTATTTT
V: TRBV6-5; J: TRBJ1-2; D: NA; size: NA; CDR3: CASSFPDPSGVYGYTF; DNA: TGTGCCAGCAGTTTCCCAGACCCGTCAGGGGTCTATGGCTACACCTTC
V: TRBV6-4; J: TRBJ2-7; D: NA; size: NA; CDR3: CASSDSVWPYF; DNA: TGTGCCAGCAGTGACTCAGTATGGCCTTACTTC
V: TRBV10-3; J: TRBJ2-1; D: NA; size: NA; CDR3: CAISEYSGSYNEQFF; DNA: TGTGCCATCAGTGAATATAGCGGCTCCTACAATGAGCAGTTCTTC
V: TRBV2; J: TRBJ1-5; D: NA; size: few; CDR3: CASRTRGPSQPQHF; DNA: TGTGCCAGCAGAACAAGGGGCCCCTCTCAGCCCCAGCATTTT
V: TRBV7-9; J: TRBJ2-7; D: NA; size: NA; CDR3: CASSLAPGGNNEQYF; DNA: TGTGCCAGCAGCTTAGCCCCGGGGGGCAACAACGAGCAGTACTTC
V: TRBV18; J: TRBJ2-3; D: TRBD1; size: NA; CDR3: CASSPVGTGSTDTQYF; DNA: TGTGCCAGCTCACCCGTTGGGACAGGGAGCACAGATACGCAGTATTTT
V: TRBV9; J: TRBJ2-1; D: TRBD2; size: NA; CDR3: CASSPSLAGGNEQFF; DNA: TGTGCCAGCAGCCCGAGCCTAGCGGGGGGCAATGAGCAGTTCTTC
V: TRBV10-3; J: TRBJ1-3; D: TRBD1; size: NA; CDR3: CAISDPNDRVGGNTIYF; DNA: TGTGCCATCAGTGACCCAAACGACAGGGTGGGAGGAAACACCATATATTTT
V: TRBV7-2; J: TRBJ1-2; D: NA; size: NA; CDR3: CASTSKRGAVGYTF; DNA: TGTGCCAGCACTTCAAAACGGGGGGCGGTTGGCTACACCTTC
V: TRBV3-1/TRBV3-2; J: TRBJ2-2; D: NA; size: NA; CDR3: CASSHNFYTGELFF; DNA: TGTGCCAGCAGCCATAACTTCTACACCGGGGAGCTGTTTTTT
V: TRBV27; J: TRBJ1-5; D: TRBD1; size: NA; CDR3: CASSAGQGQHF; DNA: TGTGCCAGCAGTGCCGGACAGGGGCAGCATTTT
V: TRBV9; J: TRBJ2-3; D: NA; size: NA; CDR3: CASSPRLTDTQYF; DNA: TGTGCCAGCAGCCCCAGGCTCACAGATACGCAGTATTTT
V: TRBV18; J: TRBJ2-1; D: NA; size: once; CDR3: CASSPRDEQFF; DNA: TGTGCCAGCTCACCACGCGATGAGCAGTTCTTC
V: TRBV19; J: TRBJ2-1; D: TRBD1; size: NA; CDR3: CASSVQGAGNEQFF; DNA: TGTGCCAGTAGTGTACAGGGGGCCGGGAATGAGCAGTTCTTC
V: TRBV19; J: TRBJ1-1; D: NA; size: NA; CDR3: CASSRRQSLNTEAFF; DNA: TGTGCCAGTAGTCGTCGACAGTCTCTGAACACTGAAGCTTTCTTT
V: TRBV4-2; J: TRBJ2-1; D: NA; size: NA; CDR3: CASSPGRASPYNEQFF; DNA: TGTGCCAGCAGCCCCGGGCGGGCATCACCCTACAATGAGCAGTTCTTC
V: TRBV5-4; J: TRBJ1-2; D: NA; size: NA; CDR3: CASSLEVAYTF; DNA: TGTGCCAGCAGCTTGGAGGTAGCCTACACCTTC
V: TRBV29-1; J: TRBJ1-1; D: NA; size: NA; CDR3: CSARHPGFNTEAFF; DNA: TGCAGCGCCCGCCACCCCGGGTTCAACACTGAAGCTTTCTTT
V: TRBV21-1; J: TRBJ1-2; D: NA; size: NA; CDR3: CASSKKVTGTANYGYTF; DNA: TGTGCCAGCAGCAAAAAGGTTACAGGGACGGCGAACTATGGCTACACCTTC
V: TRBV9; J: TRBJ1-2; D: TRBD1; size: NA; CDR3: CASSSTVPGRTGSEGYTF; DNA: TGTGCCAGCAGCTCGACGGTCCCCGGAAGGACAGGGTCTGAGGGCTACACCTTC
V: TRBV5-8; J: TRBJ1-5; D: TRBD1; size: NA; CDR3: CASSGSGQGFKKWDQPQHF; DNA: TGTGCCAGCAGCGGTTCGGGACAGGGGTTCAAAAAGTGGGATCAGCCCCAGCATTTT
V: TRBV7-9; J: TRBJ2-2; D: NA; size: NA; CDR3: CASIMSDRLPHTGELFF; DNA: TGTGCCAGCATCATGTCTGACAGACTCCCTCACACCGGGGAGCTGTTTTTT
V: TRBV7-9; J: TRBJ1-1; D: NA; size: NA; CDR3: CASSLLGGSEAFF; DNA: TGTGCCAGCAGCTTATTGGGGGGGTCTGAAGCTTTCTTT
V: TRBV6-5; J: TRBJ1-1; D: NA; size: NA; CDR3: CASSYSRRVTEAFF; DNA: TGTGCCAGCAGTTACTCGCGGAGAGTCACTGAAGCTTTCTTT
V: TRBV13; J: TRBJ2-7; D: TRBD2; size: NA; CDR3: CASSRQRDSYEQYF; DNA: TGTGCCAGCAGCCGACAGCGGGACTCCTACGAGCAGTACTTC
V: TRBV27; J: TRBJ2-7; D: TRBD2; size: few; CDR3: CACHSGGAESYEQYF; DNA: TGTGCCTGCCATAGCGGGGGGGCCGAGTCCTACGAGCAGTACTTC
V: TRBV25-1; J: TRBJ2-7; D: NA; size: NA; CDR3: CASGGTGWYEQYF; DNA: TGTGCCAGCGGTGGGACTGGATGGTACGAGCAGTACTTC
V: TRBV24-1; J: TRBJ2-3; D: TRBD2; size: NA; CDR3: CATSDSGTSGVHTQYF; DNA: TGTGCCACCAGTGACTCCGGGACTAGCGGGGTCCATACGCAGTATTTT
V: TRBV19; J: TRBJ1-1; D: NA; size: NA; CDR3: CASSRGTPQTNTEAFF; DNA: TGTGCCAGTAGTAGAGGGACACCCCAAACAAACACTGAAGCTTTCTTT
V: TRBV12-3/TRBV12-4; J: TRBJ1-1; D: NA; size: NA; CDR3: CASSFGESTEAFF; DNA: TGTGCCAGCAGTTTCGGGGAAAGCACTGAAGCTTTCTTT
V: TRBV7-8; J: TRBJ2-1; D: TRBD2; size: NA; CDR3: CASSAGMTSGGGNEQFF; DNA: TGTGCCAGCAGCGCCGGGATGACTAGCGGGGGCGGGAATGAGCAGTTCTTC
V: TRBV4-1; J: TRBJ2-5; D: TRBD2; size: NA; CDR3: CASSPSGGQETQYF; DNA: TGCGCCAGCAGCCCTAGCGGGGGCCAAGAGACCCAGTACTTC
V: TRBV19; J: TRBJ1-4; D: NA; size: NA; CDR3: CASSILGAKEKLFF; DNA: TGTGCCAGTAGTATATTGGGGGCAAAAGAAAAACTGTTTTTT
V: TRBV14; J: TRBJ1-2; D: NA; size: NA; CDR3: CASSQAGSGAYYGYTF; DNA: TGTGCCAGCAGCCAAGCTGGGAGCGGGGCCTACTATGGCTACACCTTC
V: TRBV7-8; J: TRBJ1-2; D: TRBD1; size: NA; CDR3: CASSLGRTGRYGYTF; DNA: TGTGCCAGCAGCTTAGGGCGGACAGGGCGCTATGGCTACACCTTC
V: TRBV24-1; J: TRBJ1-1; D: NA; size: NA; CDR3: CAPGNTEAFF; DNA: TGTGCGCCCGGGAACACTGAAGCTTTCTTT
V: TRBV19; J: TRBJ1-4; D: TRBD1; size: NA; CDR3: CASSTDREGGEKLFF; DNA: TGTGCCAGTAGTACGGACAGGGAGGGAGGTGAAAAACTGTTTTTT
V: TRBV25-1; J: TRBJ1-6; D: NA; size: NA; CDR3: CASSQGMGNSPLHF; DNA: TGTGCCAGCAGTCAGGGGATGGGCAATTCACCCCTCCACTTT
V: TRBV7-9; J: TRBJ2-7; D: NA; size: NA; CDR3: CASSLKTVEQYF; DNA: TGTGCCAGCAGCCTAAAGACAGTCGAGCAGTACTTC
V: TRBV2; J: TRBJ1-2; D: TRBD1; size: NA; CDR3: CASRIQTGGGYGYTF; DNA: TGTGCCAGCAGAATCCAGACAGGGGGTGGCTATGGCTACACCTTC
V: TRBV4-2; J: TRBJ2-1; D: TRBD2; size: few; CDR3: CASTLAGGGYNEQFF; DNA: TGTGCCAGCACCCTGGCAGGCGGGGGGTACAATGAGCAGTTCTTC
V: TRBV18; J: TRBJ1-1; D: NA; size: NA; CDR3: CASSKDSFSLNTEAFF; DNA: TGTGCCAGCTCTAAAGACAGTTTCTCCTTGAACACTGAAGCTTTCTTT